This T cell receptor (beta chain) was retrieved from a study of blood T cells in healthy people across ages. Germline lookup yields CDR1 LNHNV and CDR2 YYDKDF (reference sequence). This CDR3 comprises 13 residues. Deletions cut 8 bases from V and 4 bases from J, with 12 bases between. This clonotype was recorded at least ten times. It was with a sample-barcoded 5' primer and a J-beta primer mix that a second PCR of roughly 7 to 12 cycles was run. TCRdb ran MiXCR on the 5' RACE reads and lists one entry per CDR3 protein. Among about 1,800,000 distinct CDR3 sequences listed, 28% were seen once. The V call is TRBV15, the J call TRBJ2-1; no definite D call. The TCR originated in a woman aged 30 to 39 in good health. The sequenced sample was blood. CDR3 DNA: TGTGCCACCCGACGTGCCGCATACAATGAGCAGTTCTTC. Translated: CATRRAAYNEQFF.